Below, 25 T cell receptor beta chains from the same sample are listed, as sequenced in a study of shared clonotypes between healthy human individuals. It was CD45RO-negative cells, positively selected for CCR7, that made up naive CD8 cells, with terminally differentiated effector memory CD45RA+ cells excluded. Measured with immunoSEQ multiplex PCR; TCRdb has only the in-frame clones, and not every one. Here the sample spans about 2.1 million clones, just over 90% being singletons. Sequenced: naive CD8+ T cells from PBMCs. These receptors were taken from a man aged 18-30 years in good health. Some clones in this sample may be carry-over from other donors' samples.

The gene calls are TRBV6-5 and TRBJ1-5; no reliable D call. In germline, CDR1 is MNHEY, CDR2 SVGAGI. CDR3 length equals 15 residues. Trimming removed 5 bases at V and 2 bases at J, with 13 bases between. The CDR3 protein is CASSATPGGNQPQHF. In nucleotides, the CDR3 is TGTGCCAGCAGTGCGACCCCCGGGGGCAATCAGCCCCAGCATTTT.

V gene TRBV5-1 combines with J gene TRBJ2-3; the match to TRBD2 covers 13 bases. Germline CDR1 reads SGHRS; CDR2 reads YFSETQ. The CDR3 has 18 residues. Trimming removed 4 bases from V and 2 bases from J; junction bases left unmatched: 10. CDR3 sequence: CASSPEGLAGILTDTQYF. The CDR3 nucleotides are TGCGCCAGCAGCCCGGAGGGACTAGCGGGAATACTCACAGATACGCAGTATTTT.

The chain employs TRBV28 and TRBJ1-2, with TRBD1 matching 9 bases. Germline V gene lookup returns CDR1 MDHEN and CDR2 SYDVKM. This CDR3 is 15 amino acids long. Germline trimming cut 6 bases from V and 2 bases from J; bases unmatched to any gene: 7. CDR3 region: CASSFNRGPNYGYTF. The CDR3 DNA sequence: TGTGCCAGCAGCTTCAACAGGGGGCCCAACTATGGCTACACCTTC.

The J gene is TRBJ2-7, the V gene TRBV5-1; D gene uncertain. V was shortened by 0 bases and J by 0 bases, with 7 bases between the two germline ends. The CDR3 is 14 residues long. Germline CDR1 and CDR2: SGHRS and YFSETQ. In DNA, the CDR3 is TGCGCCAGCAGCTTGGATTGGGACTCCTACGAGCAGTACTTC. Residues: CASSLDWDSYEQYF.

This clone came up a few times. Other DNA sequences in the sample encode the same CDR3. This chain connects TRBV5-1 to TRBJ1-1, with D hard to call. Germline assignment: CDR1 SGHRS and CDR2 YFSETQ. Trimming shortened V by 0 bases and J by 4 bases, and 4 bases separated the two germline ends. The CDR3 has 12 residues. CDR3 sequence: CASSLGSTEAFF. The CDR3 nucleotides read TGCGCCAGCAGCTTGGGAAGCACTGAAGCTTTCTTT. The whole variable domain, filled in from reference TRBV5-1 and TRBJ1-1, reads KAGVTQTPRYLIKTRGQQVTLSCSPISGHRSVSWYQQTPGQGLQFLFEYFSETQRNKGNFPGRFSGRQFSNSRSEMNVSTLELGDSALYLCASSLGSTEAFFGQGTRLTVV.

The chain employs TRBV10-1 and TRBJ1-5; D is unclear. Germline loops: CDR1 WNHNN, CDR2 SYGVQD (reference sequence). The V gene lost 3 bases and the J gene lost 0 bases, with 15 bases spanning the gap. The CDR3 has 17 amino acids. The DNA for the CDR3 is TGCGCCAGCAGTGATTTCCATACCGGGTATAGCAATCAGCCCCAGCATTTT. It encodes CASSDFHTGYSNQPQHF.

The chain uses TRBV9 and TRBJ2-1; D unresolved. V was shortened by 4 bases and J by 9 bases, with 11 bases between the two germline ends. There are 12 residues in the CDR3. Germline values: CDR1 SGDLS, CDR2 YYNGEE. CDR3 residues: CASSPAESEQFF. In DNA form, the CDR3 reads TGTGCCAGCAGCCCTGCGGAGTCTGAGCAGTTCTTC.

V usage is TRBV19 and J usage is TRBJ1-5; possible D gene TRBD1, 6 bases. Per the germline V gene, CDR1 is LNHDA and CDR2 is SQIVND (reference sequence). The CDR3 loop spans 14 amino acids. V shed 4 bases and J shed 3 bases, with 10 bases lying between them. The CDR3 sequence is CASSTGQINQPQHF. Here the CDR3 DNA reads TGTGCCAGTAGTACCGGACAGATCAATCAGCCCCAGCATTTT.

The chain carries TRBV10-3 and TRBJ2-1; 7 positions match TRBD2. Germline-derived CDR1 and CDR2 are ENHRY and SYGVKD. Trimming took 1 base from V and 7 from J; bases not matched to a gene: 7. This CDR3 contains 15 residues. The DNA for the CDR3 is TGTGCCATCAGTGAGTTCAGCGGGGAGTTTAATGAGCAGTTCTTC. Translated, it gives CAISEFSGEFNEQFF.

The chain joins TRBV27 to TRBJ2-7, with D possibly being TRBD2 (6 bases). CDR3 length: 14 amino acids. V was shortened by 6 bases and J by 5 bases, with 17 bases between the two germline ends. The germline gives CDR1 MNHEY, CDR2 SMNVEV (reference sequence). CDR3 sequence: CASRSGGSVHEQYF. The CDR3 bases are TGTGCCAGCAGGTCTGGGGGGAGTGTCCACGAGCAGTACTTC.

This clone appeared a few times. CDR3 in amino acids: CASSGEVGNQPQHF. The CDR3 DNA follows: TGCGCCAGCAGCGGGGAGGTTGGCAATCAGCCCCAGCATTTT. V usage is TRBV4-1 and J usage is TRBJ1-5; D is unclear. V was trimmed by 5 bases and J by 2 bases, leaving 10 bases between them. Germline loops: CDR1 MGHRA, CDR2 YSYEKL. The CDR3 consists of 14 residues.

The CDR3 bases are TGTGCCAGCAGTTTTCACCGGGACACTAGCACAGATACGCAGTATTTT. It yields the protein CASSFHRDTSTDTQYF. The chain has TRBV27 and TRBJ2-3; the D gene is possibly TRBD1 (6 bases). Germline-derived CDR1 and CDR2 are MNHEY and SMNVEV (reference sequence). The ends were cut back, 3 bases at V and 0 bases at J, with 13 bases in the middle. The length of the CDR3 is 16 residues.

This clone was seen once. Other DNA sequences in this sample translate to the same CDR3. The chain carries TRBV4-1 and TRBJ2-1; D is unresolved. V gave up 1 base and J gave up 3 bases, with 1 base separating them. In germline, CDR1 is MGHRA, CDR2 YSYEKL. CDR3 length: 12 residues. CDR3 nucleotide sequence: TGCGCCAGCAGCCAAGTCTACAATGAGCAGTTCTTC. It yields the protein CASSQVYNEQFF.

V gene TRBV7-3 combines with J gene TRBJ2-7, with 7 bases that match TRBD2. Germline values: CDR1 SGHTA, CDR2 FQGTGA. CDR3 length: 13 amino acids. The V segment lost 3 bases and the J segment 5 bases; nucleotides outside the gene matches: 4. This CDR3 is CASSLTSNHEQYF. CDR3 nucleotides: TGTGCCAGCAGCTTGACTAGCAACCACGAGCAGTACTTC.

The chain has TRBV5-1 and TRBJ1-2; D gene ambiguous. Trimming took off 4 bases at V and 5 bases at J, with 12 bases between the two ends. The CDR3 sequence is 13 residues long. Germline loops: CDR1 SGHRS, CDR2 YFSETQ. The DNA of the CDR3 is TGCGCCAGCAGCCCGGGGAGCGTGTATGGCTACACCTTC. Amino acids: CASSPGSVYGYTF.

The chain employs TRBV4-1 and TRBJ2-2, with TRBD2 as a possible D gene (6 bases). This CDR3 contains 15 residues. Germline V gene data show CDR1 as MGHRA and CDR2 as YSYEKL. V gave up 1 base and J gave up 6 bases, with 12 bases separating them. CDR3 coding DNA: TGCGCCAGCAGCCAAGCGGGGGTCGCCCCCGGGGAGCTGTTTTTT. This encodes CASSQAGVAPGELFF.

The V call is TRBV6-5, the J call TRBJ2-3; possibly TRBD1 or TRBD2 for D (5 bases each). Germline lookup yields CDR1 MNHEY and CDR2 SVGAGI. The CDR3 is 15 amino acids. V was shortened by 2 bases and J by 2 bases, with 11 bases between the two germline ends. In DNA, the CDR3 is TGTGCCAGCAGTTACGGTGGGGGATCCACAGATACGCAGTATTTT. It specifies CASSYGGGSTDTQYF.

The genes are TRBV11-2 and TRBJ2-1; D remains unclear. Germline assignment: CDR1 SGHAT and CDR2 FQNNGV. This CDR3 comprises 12 residues. V was trimmed by 4 bases and J by 7 bases, leaving 8 bases between them. For the CDR3, the DNA is TGTGCCAGCAGCTACTTCTATAATGAGCAGTTCTTC. Translation: CASSYFYNEQFF.

The chain combines TRBV29-1 with TRBJ2-1, with a weak D call TRBD2 (6 bases). Trimming took 7 bases from V and 4 from J, leaving 14 bases between them. The CDR3 totals 13 residues. CDR1 and CDR2 (germline): SQVTM, ANQGSEA. The CDR3 sequence is CSGGALGYNEQFF. The CDR3 nucleotides are TGCAGCGGCGGGGCCCTCGGGTACAATGAGCAGTTCTTC.

This chain joins TRBV19 and TRBJ1-5, with D hard to call. CDR1 is LNHDA and CDR2 is SQIVND in the germline V gene (reference sequence). The V end was cut by 8 bases, the J end by 3 bases, with 11 bases between. This CDR3 comprises 13 residues. CDR3 DNA: TGTGCCAGTCAGACCGTTTTCAATCAGCCCCAGCATTTT. Its protein is CASQTVFNQPQHF.

The rearrangement links TRBV9 to TRBJ2-2, with 7 bases identical to TRBD1. This CDR3 comprises 16 residues. The V gene's germline CDR1 is SGDLS and CDR2 YYNGEE. The ends lost 3 bases at V and 4 bases at J; junction bases unmatched: 9. Here the CDR3 reads CASSARGGASTGELFF. The CDR3 DNA reads TGTGCCAGCAGCGCTAGAGGGGGCGCAAGCACCGGGGAGCTGTTTTTT.

The V and J genes are TRBV7-9 and TRBJ2-3, with D possibly TRBD2 on 7 matching bases. The V and J ends lost 3 bases and 5 bases respectively, with 15 bases between them. The CDR3 totals 15 residues. Germline V gives CDR1 SEHNR, CDR2 FQNEAQ (reference sequence). The CDR3 region has the DNA TGTGCCAGCAGCTTGCCGCGGGGGCAGCGAGATACGCAGTATTTT. Translation gives CASSLPRGQRDTQYF.

The chain links TRBV5-6 to TRBJ1-5; a possible D gene is TRBD1 (5 bases). CDR3 length: 17 amino acids. Trimming pared 2 bases from V and 0 bases from J, leaving 15 bases between. Looked up from germline, CDR1 is SGHDT and CDR2 is YYEEEE. Here the CDR3 reads CASSFRGAFYSNQPQHF. CDR3 coding DNA: TGTGCCAGCAGCTTTAGGGGCGCGTTTTATAGCAATCAGCCCCAGCATTTT.

V gene TRBV7-3 combines with J gene TRBJ2-7; D is unresolved. Per the germline V gene, CDR1 is SGHTA and CDR2 is FQGTGA. The CDR3 is 14 amino acids. Trimming removed 5 bases at V and 0 bases at J, with 11 bases between. This chain's CDR3 is CASSPTGVSYEQYF. The CDR3 DNA reads as TGTGCCAGCAGCCCGACGGGCGTCTCCTACGAGCAGTACTTC.

This clone was observed a handful of times. Other DNA sequences in this sample translate to the same CDR3. The V gene is TRBV7-9, the J gene TRBJ1-2; no clear D. V gave up 5 bases and J gave up 6 bases, with 13 bases separating them. Per germline, CDR1 SEHNR and CDR2 FQNEAQ (reference sequence). The CDR3 covers 13 residues. CDR3 sequence: CASSLLGRDGYTF. The CDR3 nucleotides are TGTGCCAGCAGCCTCCTCGGACGGGATGGCTACACCTTC.